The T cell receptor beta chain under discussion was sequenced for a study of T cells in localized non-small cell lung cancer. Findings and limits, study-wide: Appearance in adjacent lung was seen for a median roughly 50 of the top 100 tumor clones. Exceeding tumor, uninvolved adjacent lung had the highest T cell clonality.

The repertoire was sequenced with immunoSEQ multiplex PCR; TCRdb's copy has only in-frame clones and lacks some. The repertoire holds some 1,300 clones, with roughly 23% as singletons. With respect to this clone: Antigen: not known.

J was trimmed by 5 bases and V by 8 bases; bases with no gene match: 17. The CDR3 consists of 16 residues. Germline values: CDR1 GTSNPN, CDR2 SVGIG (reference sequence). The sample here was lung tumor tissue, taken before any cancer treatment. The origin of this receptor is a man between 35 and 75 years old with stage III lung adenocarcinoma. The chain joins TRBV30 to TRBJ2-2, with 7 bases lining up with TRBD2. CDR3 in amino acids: CARTSQGGLATGELFF. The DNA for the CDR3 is TGTGCCCGGACGTCCCAGGGAGGGCTGGCGACCGGGGAGCTGTTTTTT.